Listed below are T cell receptor beta chains from one sample, sequenced in a study of shared clonotypes between healthy human individuals. Clones were read by immunoSEQ multiplex PCR, and TCRdb kept only the in-frame ones, dropping some. The sample lists some 1 million clones; about 74% were seen once. The source material was memory CD4+ T cells sorted from blood. These TCRs come from a young man in good health. The CDR3 runs from the conserved cysteine through the conserved F or W. A D gene is named only where the DNA matches it firmly. Expanded clones get a size class; other rows say once, few or many, or leave the size out.

size | D | J | V | CDR3 | DNA
- | - | TRBJ1-4 | TRBV19 | CASSISATNEKLFF | TGTGCCAGTAGTATAAGTGCAACTAATGAAAAACTGTTTTTT
few | - | TRBJ1-3 | TRBV5-1 | CASSLEAVRSSGNTIYF | TGCGCCAGCAGCTTGGAAGCGGTCCGGAGCTCTGGAAACACCATATATTTT
once | - | TRBJ2-4 | TRBV6-1 | CASSASGTLAKNIQYF | TGTGCCAGCAGTGCCTCCGGGACCTTAGCCAAAAACATTCAGTACTTC
few | TRBD1 | TRBJ2-1 | TRBV29-1 | CSVAVMTGAINEQFF | TGCAGCGTTGCCGTAATGACAGGGGCCATTAATGAGCAGTTCTTC
- | TRBD1 | TRBJ2-7 | TRBV19 | CASQQGASYEQYF | TGTGCCAGTCAACAGGGGGCATCCTACGAGCAGTACTTC
- | - | TRBJ1-4 | TRBV7-9 | CASSLGGVGEKLFF | TGTGCCAGCAGCTTAGGCGGGGTCGGTGAAAAACTGTTTTTT
- | - | TRBJ2-1 | TRBV14 | CASSVYNEQFF | TGTGCCAGCAGCGTTTACAATGAGCAGTTCTTC
- | - | TRBJ1-1 | TRBV29-1 | CSVARTTMNTEAFF | TGCAGCGTTGCCAGGACAACAATGAACACTGAAGCTTTCTTT
- | - | TRBJ2-3 | TRBV9 | CASSVASSQDTQYF | TGTGCCAGCAGCGTCGCCTCATCACAGGATACGCAGTATTTT
- | - | TRBJ2-2 | TRBV5-4 | CASSRDSANTGELFF | TGTGCCAGCAGCAGAGACAGCGCGAACACCGGGGAGCTGTTTTTT
once | - | TRBJ2-5 | TRBV5-4 | CASSLEAGRVEETQYF | TGTGCCAGCAGCTTGGAGGCGGGAAGGGTGGAAGAGACCCAGTACTTC
- | - | TRBJ2-1 | TRBV19 | CASSSEGKAYNEQFF | TGTGCCAGTAGTTCCGAGGGTAAGGCCTACAATGAGCAGTTCTTC
once | - | TRBJ2-3 | TRBV7-9 | CASSLSLIQLTDTQYF | TGTGCCAGCAGCTTGAGCCTGATACAACTCACAGATACGCAGTATTTT
- | TRBD2 | TRBJ2-5 | TRBV6-1 | CASSEQTGGQETQYF | TGTGCCAGCAGTGAACAAACGGGAGGGCAAGAGACCCAGTACTTC
- | TRBD2 | TRBJ2-2 | TRBV10-3 | CAISGSTLAGGSNTGELFF | TGTGCCATCAGTGGCTCGACGCTAGCGGGAGGATCGAACACCGGGGAGCTGTTTTTT
- | - | TRBJ2-5 | TRBV6-6 | CASSRTAETQYF | TGTGCCAGCAGTCGAACTGCAGAGACCCAGTACTTC
once | - | TRBJ2-3 | TRBV7-9 | CASSLDGLVTDTQYF | TGTGCCAGCAGCTTAGACGGGCTGGTCACAGATACGCAGTATTTT
medium-sized | TRBD2 | TRBJ2-7 | TRBV5-6 | CASRTSGMIYEQYF | TGTGCCAGCAGGACTAGCGGGATGATTTACGAGCAGTACTTC
once | TRBD2 | TRBJ2-7 | TRBV7-8 | CASSSSGTSGGEQYF | TGTGCCAGCAGCTCTTCCGGGACTAGCGGGGGTGAGCAGTACTTC
once | - | TRBJ2-2 | TRBV2 | CASQTDAKGTGELFF | TGTGCCAGCCAAACGGACGCGAAGGGCACCGGGGAGCTGTTTTTT
- | - | TRBJ1-1 | TRBV6-5 | CASSYSSAGRTEAFF | TGTGCCAGCAGTTACTCGTCCGCAGGGAGGACTGAAGCTTTCTTT
few | - | TRBJ1-2 | TRBV2 | CASSDPTRTGYTF | TGTGCCAGCAGTGACCCGACCAGGACAGGCTACACCTTC
- | - | TRBJ2-5 | TRBV9 | CASSAQQGSLGEQYF | TGTGCCAGCAGCGCCCAACAGGGCTCCCTGGGGGAGCAGTACTTC
once | - | TRBJ1-6 | TRBV6-6 | CASRTAENSPLHF | TGTGCCAGCAGGACAGCAGAAAATTCACCCCTCCACTTT
- | - | TRBJ2-1 | TRBV28 | CASMSYNEQFF | TGTGCCAGCATGTCCTACAATGAGCAGTTCTTC
- | - | TRBJ2-5 | TRBV5-1 | CASSLTAGPQETQYF | TGCGCCAGCAGCTTGACGGCAGGGCCCCAAGAGACCCAGTACTTC
many | - | TRBJ2-3 | TRBV7-9 | CASSLVGHRTDTQYF | TGTGCCAGCAGCTTAGTAGGGCACCGCACAGATACGCAGTATTTT
- | - | TRBJ2-2 | TRBV6-1 | CASSVGWDTGELFF | TGTGCCAGCAGTGTGGGATGGGACACCGGGGAGCTGTTTTTT
- | TRBD2 | TRBJ2-5 | TRBV7-3 | CASSPTSGNQETQYF | TGTGCCAGCAGCCCGACTAGCGGAAACCAAGAGACCCAGTACTTC
- | TRBD1 | TRBJ2-1 | TRBV5-8 | CASSSSITGAPHNEQFF | TGTGCCAGCAGCTCATCCATCACAGGGGCCCCACACAATGAGCAGTTCTTC
- | - | TRBJ1-1 | TRBV23-1 | CASSQKEMNTEAFF | TGCGCCAGCAGTCAAAAAGAGATGAACACTGAAGCTTTCTTT
few | - | TRBJ2-4 | TRBV18 | CASSPNPGVKNIQYF | TGTGCCAGCTCACCAAACCCGGGGGTCAAAAACATTCAGTACTTC
few | - | TRBJ1-2 | TRBV25-1 | CASSEYGPAYGYTF | TGTGCCAGCAGTGAATACGGGCCAGCGTATGGCTACACCTTC
- | - | TRBJ2-3 | TRBV7-9 | CASSPRLTDTQYF | TGTGCCAGCAGCCCCCGTCTAACAGATACGCAGTATTTT
few | TRBD2 | TRBJ2-3 | TRBV2 | CASSVRTPGGGPTDTQYF | TGTGCCAGCAGTGTTCGGACTCCGGGGGGGGGACCCACAGATACGCAGTATTTT
- | TRBD1 | TRBJ2-7 | TRBV14 | CASSPDRVQVLYEQYF | TGTGCCAGCAGCCCAGACAGGGTCCAGGTTCTCTACGAGCAGTACTTC
- | - | TRBJ2-7 | TRBV19 | CASSSGPSPEQYF | TGTGCCAGTAGTAGCGGACCCTCCCCGGAGCAGTACTTC
- | - | TRBJ1-1 | TRBV9 | CASSLMEYPNTEAFF | TGTGCCAGCAGCCTCATGGAGTACCCGAACACTGAAGCTTTCTTT
- | - | TRBJ2-3 | TRBV10-2 | CASRLAATGADTQYF | TGCGCCAGCAGGTTGGCGGCAACGGGGGCAGATACGCAGTATTTT
- | TRBD1 | TRBJ2-5 | TRBV23-1 | CASEGDRSLETQYF | TGCGCCAGCGAGGGGGACAGAAGTTTAGAGACCCAGTACTTC
- | - | TRBJ2-2 | TRBV30 | CAWSRVLTGELFF | TGTGCCTGGAGTCGCGTCCTAACCGGGGAGCTGTTTTTT